The TCR beta chain described here comes from a study of blood T cell repertoires in COVID-19. Authors' processing steps: Estimation of nucleated cell counts was performed using reference gene primer amplification. Only in-frame clones appear in the TCRdb table, and some are missing; sequencing was by immunoSEQ multiplex PCR. The V and J calls and clone size come from that table; D and trimming were worked out from the DNA. The profile shows around 200,000 clones, 85% of them singletons. The recovered donors of Cohort 3 showed two negative PCRs, clearance, or symptom resolution. The CDR3 is 16 residues long. V lost 1 base, J lost 6 bases, and 6 bases stayed unmatched. Germline V gene sequence: CDR1 LNHDA, CDR2 SQIVND (reference sequence).

V is TRBV19 and J is TRBJ2-2; TRBD2 matches at 9 bases. The clonotype originates from a man aged 35-49 years who had recovered from COVID-19. Sample: PBMCs or T cells enriched from blood (not recorded which). CDR3 sequence reads: CASSIVGAGGAGELFF. Here the CDR3 DNA reads TGTGCCAGTAGTATAGTAGGAGCGGGAGGAGCCGGGGAGCTGTTTTTT.